This TCR beta chain is drawn from a study of tumor-infiltrating lymphocytes in primary liver carcinoma. Germline V CDR1 and CDR2: LGHNA, YSLEER. The CDR3 is made up of 17 amino acids. DNA and RNA were both co-extracted from 20-30 mg of bulk tissue that had not been sorted. This clonotype was counted only a few times. One junction end disagrees with the germline gene, perhaps due to a read error. Synthesis of TCR beta cDNA was carried out from 450 to 650 ng total RNA with a constant-region primer. Three rounds of nested multiplex PCR with slightly modified ARM-PCR produced TCR beta libraries. The first two PCR rounds used TRBV1-TRBV30 forward primers with a C-beta reverse primer, roughly 11 cycles each. TCRdb re-called the multiplex PCR reads through MiXCR, storing one row per CDR3 protein. The sample holds about 35,000 distinct CDR3 sequences, roughly 70% seen once.

Sequencing used liver tumor tissue from sampling region 4. As for subset: tumor region T4, right-lateral pole. V and J are TRBV4-3 and TRBJ2-2, with D uncertain. This clonotype was obtained from a man aged 40-49 years with primary liver carcinoma and hepatitis B virus infection. The chain's CDR3 is CAGSSELPAPNTRELFF. CDR3 coding DNA: TGCGCCGGCAGCTCCGAGTTGCCGGCCCCGAACACCAGGGAGCTGTTTTTT.